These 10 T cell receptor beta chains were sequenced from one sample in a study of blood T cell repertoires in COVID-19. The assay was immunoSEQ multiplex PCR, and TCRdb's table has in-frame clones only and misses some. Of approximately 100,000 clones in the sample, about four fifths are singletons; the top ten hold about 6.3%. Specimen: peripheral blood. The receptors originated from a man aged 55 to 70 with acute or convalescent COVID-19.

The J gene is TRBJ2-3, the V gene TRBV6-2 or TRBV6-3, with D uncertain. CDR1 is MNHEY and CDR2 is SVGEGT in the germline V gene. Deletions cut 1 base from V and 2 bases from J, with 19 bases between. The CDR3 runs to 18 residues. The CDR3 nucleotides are TGTGCCAGCAGTTACTGTACGAGTGACACGAGCCCCACAGATACGCAGTATTTT. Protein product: CASSYCTSDTSPTDTQYF.

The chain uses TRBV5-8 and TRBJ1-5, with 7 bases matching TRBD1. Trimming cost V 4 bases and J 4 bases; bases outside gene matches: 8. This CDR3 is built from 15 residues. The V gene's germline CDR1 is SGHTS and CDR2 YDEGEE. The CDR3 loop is CASSGYRGLNQPQHF. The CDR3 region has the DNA TGTGCCAGCAGCGGATACAGGGGCCTTAATCAGCCCCAGCATTTT.

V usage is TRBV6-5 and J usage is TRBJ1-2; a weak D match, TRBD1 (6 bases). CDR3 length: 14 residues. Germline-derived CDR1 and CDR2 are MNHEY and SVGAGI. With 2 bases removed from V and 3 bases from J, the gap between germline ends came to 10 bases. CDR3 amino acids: CASSYGQSYYGYTF. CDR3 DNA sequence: TGTGCCAGCAGTTACGGACAGAGCTACTATGGCTACACCTTC.

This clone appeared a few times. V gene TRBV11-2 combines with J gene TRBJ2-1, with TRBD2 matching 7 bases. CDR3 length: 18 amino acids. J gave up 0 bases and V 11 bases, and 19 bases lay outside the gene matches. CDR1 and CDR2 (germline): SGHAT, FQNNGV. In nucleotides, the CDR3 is TGTGCCGGAGGAGCGGGACCCCACACGACTAGCTCCTACAATGAGCAGTTCTTC. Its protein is CAGGAGPHTTSSYNEQFF.

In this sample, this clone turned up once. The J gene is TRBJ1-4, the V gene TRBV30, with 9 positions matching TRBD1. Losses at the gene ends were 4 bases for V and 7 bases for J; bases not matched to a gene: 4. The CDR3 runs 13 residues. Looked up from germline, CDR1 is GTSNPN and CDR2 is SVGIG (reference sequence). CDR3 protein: CAWNRGLGEKLFF. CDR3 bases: TGTGCCTGGAACAGGGGGCTCGGTGAAAAACTGTTTTTT.

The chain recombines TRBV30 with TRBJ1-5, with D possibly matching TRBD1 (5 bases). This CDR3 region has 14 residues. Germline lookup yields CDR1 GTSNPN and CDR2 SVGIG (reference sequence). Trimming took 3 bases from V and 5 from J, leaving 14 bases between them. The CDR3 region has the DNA TGTGCCTGGAGCCTGGGACTCAGGGATCAGCCCCAGCATTTT. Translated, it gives CAWSLGLRDQPQHF.

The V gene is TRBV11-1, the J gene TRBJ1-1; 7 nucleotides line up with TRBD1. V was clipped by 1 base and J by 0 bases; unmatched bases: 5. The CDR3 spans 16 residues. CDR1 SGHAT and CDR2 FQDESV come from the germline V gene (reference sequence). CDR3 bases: TGTGCCAGCAGCTTAGAGACAGGGCGGGTGAACACTGAAGCTTTCTTT. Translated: CASSLETGRVNTEAFF. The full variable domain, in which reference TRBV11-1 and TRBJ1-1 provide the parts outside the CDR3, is EAEVAQSPRYKITEKSQAVAFWCDPISGHATLYWYRQILGQGPELLVQFQDESVVDDSQLPKDRFSAERLKGVDSTLKIQPAELGDSAMYLCASSLETGRVNTEAFFGQGTRLTVV.

The CDR3 protein is CASSPLAGGLGTGELFF. CDR3 coding DNA: TGTGCCAGCAGCCCCCTAGCGGGGGGGCTCGGGACCGGGGAGCTGTTTTTT. The chain joins TRBV11-2 to TRBJ2-2; 12 bases are shared with TRBD2. The ends lost 5 bases at V and 5 bases at J; junction bases unmatched: 9. The CDR3 has 17 residues. CDR1 SGHAT and CDR2 FQNNGV come from the germline V gene.

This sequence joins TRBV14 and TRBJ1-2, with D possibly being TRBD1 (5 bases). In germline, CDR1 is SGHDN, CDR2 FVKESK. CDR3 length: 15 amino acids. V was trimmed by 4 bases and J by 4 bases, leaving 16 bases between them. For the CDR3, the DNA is TGTGCCAGCAGCCCCCATAAAGGACACGTCTATGGCTACACCTTC. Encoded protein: CASSPHKGHVYGYTF.

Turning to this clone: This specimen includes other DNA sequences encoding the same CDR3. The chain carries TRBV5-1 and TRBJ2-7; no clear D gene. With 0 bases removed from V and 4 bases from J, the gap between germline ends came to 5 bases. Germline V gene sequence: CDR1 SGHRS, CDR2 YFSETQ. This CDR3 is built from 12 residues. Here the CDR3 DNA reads TGCGCCAGCAGCTTGGGGGCTTACGAGCAGTACTTC. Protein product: CASSLGAYEQYF.